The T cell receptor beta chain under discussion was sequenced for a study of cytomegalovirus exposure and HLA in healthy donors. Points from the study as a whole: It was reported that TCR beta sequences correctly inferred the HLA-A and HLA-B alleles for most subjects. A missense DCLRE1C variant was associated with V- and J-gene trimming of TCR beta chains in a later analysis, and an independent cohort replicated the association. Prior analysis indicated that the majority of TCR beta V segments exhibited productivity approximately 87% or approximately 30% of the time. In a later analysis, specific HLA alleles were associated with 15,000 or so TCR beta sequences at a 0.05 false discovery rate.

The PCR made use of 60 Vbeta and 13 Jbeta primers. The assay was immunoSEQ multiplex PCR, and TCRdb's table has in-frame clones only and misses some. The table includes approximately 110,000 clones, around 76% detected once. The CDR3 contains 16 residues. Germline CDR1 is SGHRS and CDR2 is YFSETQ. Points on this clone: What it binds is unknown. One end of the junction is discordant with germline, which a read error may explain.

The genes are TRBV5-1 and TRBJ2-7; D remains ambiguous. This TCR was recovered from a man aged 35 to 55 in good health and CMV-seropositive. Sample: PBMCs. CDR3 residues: CARSLRGRSPTHEQYF. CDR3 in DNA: TGCGCCAGGAGCTTGAGAGGTCGCTCTCCCACCCACGAGCAGTACTTC. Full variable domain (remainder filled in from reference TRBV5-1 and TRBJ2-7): KAGVTQTPRYLIKTRGQQVTLSCSPISGHRSVSWYQQTPGQGLQFLFEYFSETQRNKGNFPGRFSGRQFSNSRSEMNVSTLELGDSALYLCARSLRGRSPTHEQYFGPGTRLTVT.